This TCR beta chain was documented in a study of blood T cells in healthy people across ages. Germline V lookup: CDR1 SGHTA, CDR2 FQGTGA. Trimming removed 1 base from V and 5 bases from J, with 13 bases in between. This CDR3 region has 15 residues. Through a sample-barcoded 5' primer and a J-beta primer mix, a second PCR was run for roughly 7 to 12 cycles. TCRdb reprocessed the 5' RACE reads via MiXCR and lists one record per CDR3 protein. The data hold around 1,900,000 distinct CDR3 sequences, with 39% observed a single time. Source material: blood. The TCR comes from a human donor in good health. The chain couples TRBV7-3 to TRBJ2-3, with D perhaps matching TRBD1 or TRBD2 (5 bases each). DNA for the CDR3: TGTGCCAGCAGCTTAAGTGGGACCAGTTTAGATACGCAGTATTTT. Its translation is CASSLSGTSLDTQYF. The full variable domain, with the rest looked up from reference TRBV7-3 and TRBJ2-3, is GAGVSQTPSNKVTEKGKYVELRCDPISGHTALYWYRQSLGQGPEFLIYFQGTGAADDSGLPNDRFFAVRPEGSVSTLKIQRTERGDSAVYLCASSLSGTSLDTQYFGPGTRLTVL.